This T cell receptor beta chain was found in a study of Ad26.COV2.S vaccination and SARS-CoV-2 variants. Study-level findings and limits: Measurement of non-spike TCR breadth gave similar results in vaccine and placebo recipients.

On this clone itself: Its target is unknown.

Documented treatment: some 20 received Ad26.COV2.S at low or high dose, single or two shots; about 5 received placebo; per-sample allocation not given. Vaccine and placebo recipients were sampled on day 63 after the first injection. Clones were read by immunoSEQ multiplex PCR, and TCRdb kept only the in-frame ones, dropping some. The top ten hold around 3.7% of the sample, which has 350,000 to 450,000 clones, about nine tenths seen once. The germline CDR1 and CDR2 sequences are MNHEY and SVGAGI. V dropped 0 bases and J dropped 3 bases, with 9 bases sitting between them. The CDR3 spans 15 residues. The sequences come from peripheral blood, collected in a trial of Ad26.COV2.S vaccine versus placebo. The chain has TRBV6-5 and TRBJ1-5; no clear D. The origin of this receptor is a person aged 18-60 years who received the Ad26.COV2.S COVID-19 vaccine or a placebo. Here the CDR3 DNA reads TGTGCCAGCAGTTACTCGGGAAGAGCCAATCAGCCCCAGCATTTT. This translates into CASSYSGRANQPQHF.